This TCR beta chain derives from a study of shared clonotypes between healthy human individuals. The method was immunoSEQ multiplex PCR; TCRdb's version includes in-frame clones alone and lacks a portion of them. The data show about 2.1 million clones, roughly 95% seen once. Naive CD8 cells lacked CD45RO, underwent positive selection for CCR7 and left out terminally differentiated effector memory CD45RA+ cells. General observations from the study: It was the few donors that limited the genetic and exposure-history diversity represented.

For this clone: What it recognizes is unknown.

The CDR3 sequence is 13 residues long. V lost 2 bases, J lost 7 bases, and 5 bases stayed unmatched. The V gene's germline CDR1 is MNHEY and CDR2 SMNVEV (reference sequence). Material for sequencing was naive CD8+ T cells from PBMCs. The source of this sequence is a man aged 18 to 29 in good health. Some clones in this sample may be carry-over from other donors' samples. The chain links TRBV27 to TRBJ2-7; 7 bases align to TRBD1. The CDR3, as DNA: TGTGCCAGCAGTTTAGGACAGGCGGAAGAGCAGTACTTC. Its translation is CASSLGQAEEQYF.